The 24 T cell receptor beta chains presented below share a single source sample, sequenced in a study of blood T cell repertoires in COVID-19. Only in-frame clones appear in the TCRdb table, and some are missing; sequencing was by immunoSEQ multiplex PCR. The data show around 150,000 clones, with roughly 86% seen just once and approximately 4.1% held by the top ten. The sequenced sample was peripheral blood. The receptors stem from a woman aged 60-75 years who had recovered from COVID-19.

The chain combines TRBV2 with TRBJ2-7, with a weak D call TRBD1 (5 bases). This CDR3 is 14 amino acids long. Trimming pared 4 bases from V and 3 bases from J, leaving 13 bases between. Germline loops: CDR1 SNHLY, CDR2 FYNNEI. The CDR3 DNA is TGTGCCAGCAGTGGCGCAGGGATGAACTACGAGCAGTACTTC. Protein sequence: CASSGAGMNYEQYF. The full variable domain, its missing parts supplied by reference TRBV2 and TRBJ2-7, is EPEVTQTPSHQVTQMGQEVILRCVPISNHLYFYWYRQILGQKVEFLVSFYNNEISEKSEIFDDQFSVERPDGSNFTLKIRSTKLEDSAMYFCASSGAGMNYEQYFGPGTRLTVT.

Worth noting for this clone: This CDR3 is also generated by other DNA sequences in the sample. V gene TRBV5-1 combines with J gene TRBJ2-7, with TRBD1 matching 8 bases. In germline, CDR1 is SGHRS, CDR2 YFSETQ. This CDR3 comprises 14 residues. J was trimmed by 2 bases and V by 3 bases; bases with no gene match: 4. DNA of the CDR3: TGCGCCAGCAGCTCGTTACAGGGGGCCTACGAGCAGTACTTC. It translates to CASSSLQGAYEQYF.

The chain links TRBV24-1 to TRBJ1-2, with D tentatively TRBD1 (6 bases). The length of the CDR3 is 13 residues. Trimming removed 1 base from V and 8 bases from J, with 10 bases in between. Germline-derived CDR1 and CDR2 are KGHDR and SFDVKD. In DNA form, the CDR3 reads TGTGCCACCAGTGATTTTAGGGGGAGAGGCTACACCTTC. Its protein product is CATSDFRGRGYTF.

This clone appeared once. The chain employs TRBV7-8 and TRBJ2-5; D might be TRBD2 (6 bases). The CDR3 length is 13 residues. The germline V gene encodes CDR1 SGHVS and CDR2 FQNEAQ. Trimming stripped 5 bases from V and 2 bases from J, with 9 bases between. The CDR3 nucleotides are TGTGCCAGCAGCCTAGGGACTCAAGAGACCCAGTACTTC. This sequence encodes CASSLGTQETQYF. The full variable domain, with the rest looked up from reference TRBV7-8 and TRBJ2-5, is GAGVSQSPRYKVAKRGQDVALRCDPISGHVSLFWYQQALGQGPEFLTYFQNEAQLDKSGLPSDRFFAERPEGSVSTLKIQRTQQEDSAVYLCASSLGTQETQYFGPGTRLLVL.

This clone was seen a few times. This chain links TRBV9 with TRBJ2-2; D ambiguous. Per the germline V gene, CDR1 is SGDLS and CDR2 is YYNGEE. Trimming removed 5 bases at V and 11 bases at J, with 10 bases between. The length of the CDR3 is 11 residues. CDR3 in DNA: TGTGCCAGCAGTCGGTCCTCAGAGCTGTTTTTT. This encodes CASSRSSELFF.

The CDR3 DNA follows: TGTGCCAGCAGTTTATATGGGGAGAGCGACAATCAGCCCCAGCATTTT. This codes for CASSLYGESDNQPQHF. The chain carries TRBV28 and TRBJ1-5; D ambiguous. CDR1 and CDR2 (germline): MDHEN, SYDVKM. Trimming took 1 base from V and 3 from J, leaving 13 bases between them. This CDR3 comprises 16 residues.

The rearrangement joins TRBV28 to TRBJ2-7; 7 bases are a match to TRBD1. This CDR3 region has 15 residues. Unmatched junction bases numbered 12, after V lost 6 bases and J lost 4 bases. Germline V CDR1 and CDR2: MDHEN, SYDVKM. The chain's CDR3 is CASSTPGTANYEQYF. Written as DNA, the CDR3 is TGTGCCAGCAGCACCCCCGGGACAGCCAATTACGAGCAGTACTTC.

This clone has only one observation. The chain links TRBV5-6 to TRBJ1-3; D call uncertain. V was clipped by 0 bases and J by 4 bases, with 11 bases between them. From germline, CDR1 is SGHDT and CDR2 YYEEEE. CDR3 length: 15 amino acids. This CDR3 is CASSLVGLSGNTIYF. The CDR3, as DNA: TGTGCCAGCAGCTTGGTTGGACTATCGGGAAACACCATATATTTT.

The chain joins TRBV29-1 to TRBJ2-4; tentative D call: TRBD1 (6 bases). Germline CDR1 and CDR2: SQVTM and ANQGSEA. This CDR3 region has 14 residues. The ends were cut back, 6 bases at V and 2 bases at J, with 14 bases in the middle. In DNA, the CDR3 is TGCAGCGTCTACATACAGGGCCCCAAAAACATTCAGTACTTC. Encoded protein: CSVYIQGPKNIQYF.

The chain joins TRBV11-3 to TRBJ2-1; TRBD1 is a possible D gene (5 bases). CDR1 and CDR2 from the germline V gene are SGHNT and YENEEA. V shed 1 base and J shed 9 bases, with 7 bases lying between them. CDR3 length equals 12 residues. CDR3 sequence: CASSLGTSEQFF. For the CDR3, the DNA is TGTGCCAGCAGCTTAGGGACAAGTGAGCAGTTCTTC.

The chain links TRBV5-8 to TRBJ2-5; 7 nucleotides line up with TRBD2. Unmatched junction bases numbered 6, after V lost 5 bases and J lost 5 bases. CDR1 and CDR2 (germline): SGHTS, YDEGEE. The CDR3 contains 13 residues. CDR3 sequence reads: CASRYGLGETQYF. The CDR3 bases are TGTGCCAGCAGATATGGACTAGGGGAGACCCAGTACTTC.

The rearrangement uses TRBV4-1 and TRBJ1-4, with 7 bases matching TRBD1. The junction had 8 bases not matched to a gene; V was cut back by 3 bases and J by 4 bases. The CDR3 length is 16 residues. Germline V gene data show CDR1 as MGHRA and CDR2 as YSYEKL. CDR3 amino acids: CASSQIAGTVNEKLFF. Here the CDR3 DNA reads TGCGCCAGCAGCCAGATAGCCGGGACAGTTAATGAAAAACTGTTTTTT.

This clone was seen a handful of times. The chain carries TRBV10-3 and TRBJ1-5, with D maybe TRBD1 (5 bases). Germline CDR1 reads ENHRY; CDR2 reads SYGVKD. Trimming stripped 3 bases from V and 0 bases from J, with 24 bases between. The CDR3 runs to 20 residues. The CDR3 nucleotides are TGTGCCATCAGTGACCCACCGGGGGGACCGACGACTTCTAGCAATCAGCCCCAGCATTTT. This codes for CAISDPPGGPTTSSNQPQHF.

This chain's CDR3 is CASSLVSQGAIEQFF. DNA of the CDR3: TGCGCCAGCAGCTTGGTTTCACAGGGGGCGATTGAGCAGTTCTTC. The chain employs TRBV5-1 and TRBJ2-1; TRBD1 matches 9 bases. The CDR3 sequence is 15 residues long. Germline CDR1 and CDR2: SGHRS and YFSETQ. The J segment lost 9 bases and the V segment lost 0 bases, leaving 7 bases of the junction unmatched.

This chain uses TRBV27 with TRBJ1-6, with TRBD1 matching over 7 bases. The junction had 12 bases not matched to a gene; V was cut back by 5 bases and J by 8 bases. The length of the CDR3 is 16 residues. The germline V gene has CDR1 MNHEY and CDR2 SMNVEV (reference sequence). The CDR3 DNA reads as TGTGCCAGCAGTCCCCACCCGACAGGGTACGATTCACCCCTCCACTTT. Its translation: CASSPHPTGYDSPLHF.

This chain joins TRBV11-3 and TRBJ2-1; maybe TRBD2 (6 bases). Germline V gene sequence: CDR1 SGHNT, CDR2 YENEEA. Trimming shortened V by 5 bases and J by 3 bases, and 11 bases separated the two germline ends. The CDR3 consists of 14 residues. The CDR3 sequence is CASSTPGLYNEQFF. In DNA, the CDR3 is TGTGCCAGCAGCACCCCGGGACTCTACAATGAGCAGTTCTTC.

This chain joins TRBV4-2 and TRBJ2-6, with 9 bases identical to TRBD1. CDR1 is LGHNA and CDR2 is YNFKEQ in the germline V gene. This CDR3 has 18 residues. V was pared by 4 bases and J by 0 bases, with 7 bases of the junction left unmatched. This CDR3 reads CASSLTGTGYSGANVLTF. The CDR3 DNA follows: TGTGCCAGCAGCCTCACCGGGACAGGGTACTCTGGGGCCAACGTCCTGACTTTC.

The CDR3 here is CASSIDVGAKNIQYF. As DNA, the CDR3 is TGTGCCAGTAGTATCGACGTCGGGGCCAAAAACATTCAGTACTTC. This chain connects TRBV19 to TRBJ2-4; no clear D gene. V was shortened by 3 bases and J by 1 base, with 10 bases between the two germline ends. CDR1 and CDR2 (germline): LNHDA, SQIVND (reference sequence). This CDR3 spans 15 amino acids.

Details on this clone: Other DNA sequences within the sample encode an identical CDR3. The chain recombines TRBV3-1 (or the pseudogene TRBV3-2) with TRBJ2-3; tentatively, D is TRBD1 (6 bases). Germline lookup yields CDR1 LGHDT and CDR2 YNNKEL (reference sequence). Trimming cost V 3 bases and J 6 bases, with 10 bases left between them. The CDR3 loop spans 13 amino acids. As DNA, the CDR3 is TGTGCCAGCAGCCAGGCAGGGGCTGATACGCAGTATTTT. Its translation is CASSQAGADTQYF.

The chain employs TRBV5-1 and TRBJ1-6; 9 bases line up with TRBD1. CDR1 and CDR2 (germline): SGHRS, YFSETQ. The CDR3 is made up of 16 amino acids. The V gene end was trimmed by 3 bases and the J gene end by 8 bases; junction bases not matched to a gene: 9. CDR3 loop: CASSSGDRTGDSPLHF. DNA of the CDR3: TGCGCCAGCAGCTCGGGGGATAGGACAGGGGATTCACCCCTCCACTTT.

This chain joins TRBV9 and TRBJ2-3; D is possibly TRBD1 (6 bases). In germline, CDR1 is SGDLS, CDR2 YYNGEE. Trimming pared 0 bases from V and 1 base from J, leaving 12 bases between. This CDR3 contains 16 residues. CDR3 DNA: TGTGCCAGCAGCGTAGGGGCAGGGGCCGGCACAGATACGCAGTATTTT. Translating it yields CASSVGAGAGTDTQYF.

The chain recombines TRBV5-4 with TRBJ2-3; 10 positions match TRBD1. This CDR3 comprises 16 residues. Trimming took 2 bases from V and 4 from J; bases not matched to a gene: 7. Germline-derived CDR1 and CDR2 are SGHNT and YYREEE (reference sequence). The DNA for the CDR3 is TGTGCCAGCAGCTTCCCGGGACAGGGGTCTCCAGATACGCAGTATTTT. This sequence encodes CASSFPGQGSPDTQYF.

The V and J genes are TRBV2 and TRBJ2-3, with D possibly matching TRBD1 (5 bases). CDR3 length: 14 residues. The V and J ends lost 5 bases and 0 bases respectively, with 9 bases between them. Germline loops: CDR1 SNHLY, CDR2 FYNNEI. The CDR3 DNA is TGTGCCAGCAGTATGACAGAGAGCACAGATACGCAGTATTTT. It translates to CASSMTESTDTQYF.

In its sample, this clone was seen once. The V call is TRBV5-1, the J call TRBJ2-2; D possibly corresponds to TRBD2 (6 bases). V dropped 6 bases and J dropped 1 base, with 10 bases sitting between them. CDR1 is SGHRS, CDR2 YFSETQ, per germline. CDR3 length: 14 residues. CDR3: CASTDGGNTGELFF. The DNA of the CDR3 is TGCGCCAGCACCGACGGGGGGAACACCGGGGAGCTGTTTTTT.